This TCR beta chain was sequenced for a study of T cell responses to AZD1222 COVID-19 vaccine. Study results and limitations: Donors skewed white British and female; clonal diversity was possibly underestimated.

Profiling relied on immunoSEQ multiplex PCR, and the TCRdb table lists in-frame clones only, not all of them. This repertoire shows 100,000 to 150,000 clones, around 94% found once; its top ten account for roughly 6.6%. This clone came up a few times. Its antigen is currently unknown. Trimming shortened V by 1 base and J by 4 bases, and 13 bases separated the two germline ends. This CDR3 contains 15 residues. Germline V CDR1 and CDR2: LGHNA, YSLEER. The sequencing used peripheral blood, collected on day 0 of AZD1222 vaccination. This TCR derives from an adult in good health. The chain uses TRBV4-3 and TRBJ2-5, with a weak D call TRBD1 (5 bases). The CDR3: CASSQVIDRSETQYF. CDR3 nucleotides: TGCGCCAGCAGCCAAGTCATCGACAGATCAGAGACCCAGTACTTC.